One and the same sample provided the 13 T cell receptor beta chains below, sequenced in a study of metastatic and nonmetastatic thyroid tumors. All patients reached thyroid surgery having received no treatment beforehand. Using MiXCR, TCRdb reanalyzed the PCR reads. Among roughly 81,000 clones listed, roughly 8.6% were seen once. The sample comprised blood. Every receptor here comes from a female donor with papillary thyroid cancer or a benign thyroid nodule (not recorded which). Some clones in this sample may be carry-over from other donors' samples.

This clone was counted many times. The CDR3 region has the DNA TGTGCCAGCAGCGTAAAGGACTTCTCCTACGAGCAGTACTTC. This gives the protein CASSVKDFSYEQYF. The rearrangement joins TRBV9 to TRBJ2-7, with D possibly being TRBD2 (5 bases). Trimming removed 1 base from V and 0 bases from J, with 8 bases in between. The CDR3 extends over 14 amino acids. Germline CDR1 is SGDLS and CDR2 is YYNGEE.

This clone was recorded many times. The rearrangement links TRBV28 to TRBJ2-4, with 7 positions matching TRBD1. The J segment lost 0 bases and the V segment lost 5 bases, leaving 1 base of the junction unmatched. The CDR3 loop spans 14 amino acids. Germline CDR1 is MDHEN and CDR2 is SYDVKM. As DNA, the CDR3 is TGTGCCAGCAGTCAGGGGGTAGCCAAAAACATTCAGTACTTC. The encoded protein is CASSQGVAKNIQYF.

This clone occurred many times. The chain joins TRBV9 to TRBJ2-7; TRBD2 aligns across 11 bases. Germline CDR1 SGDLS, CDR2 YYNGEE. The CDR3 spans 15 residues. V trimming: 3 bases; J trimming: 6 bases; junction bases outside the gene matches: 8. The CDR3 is CASSASGGPQSEQYF. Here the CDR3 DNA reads TGTGCCAGCAGCGCTAGCGGGGGGCCTCAGAGCGAGCAGTACTTC.

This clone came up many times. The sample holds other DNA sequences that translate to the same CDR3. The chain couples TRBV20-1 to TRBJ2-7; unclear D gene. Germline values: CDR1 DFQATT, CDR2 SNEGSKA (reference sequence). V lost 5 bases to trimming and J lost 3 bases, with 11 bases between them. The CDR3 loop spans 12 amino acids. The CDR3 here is CSAGRHSYEQYF. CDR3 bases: TGCAGTGCTGGACGTCACAGCTACGAGCAGTACTTC.

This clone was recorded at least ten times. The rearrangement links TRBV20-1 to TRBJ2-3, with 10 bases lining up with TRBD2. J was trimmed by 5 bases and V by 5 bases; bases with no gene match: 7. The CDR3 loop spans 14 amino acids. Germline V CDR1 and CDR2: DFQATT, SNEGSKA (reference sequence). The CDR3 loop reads CSAARTSGIDTQYF. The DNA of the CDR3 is TGCAGTGCTGCACGGACTAGCGGAATAGATACGCAGTATTTT.

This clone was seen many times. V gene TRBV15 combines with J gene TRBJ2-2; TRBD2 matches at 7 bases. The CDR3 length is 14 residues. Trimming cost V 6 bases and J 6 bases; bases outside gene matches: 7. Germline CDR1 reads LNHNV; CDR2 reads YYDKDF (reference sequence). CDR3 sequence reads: CATRAARGAGELFF. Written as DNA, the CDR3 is TGTGCCACCAGGGCTGCTCGGGGGGCCGGGGAGCTGTTTTTT.

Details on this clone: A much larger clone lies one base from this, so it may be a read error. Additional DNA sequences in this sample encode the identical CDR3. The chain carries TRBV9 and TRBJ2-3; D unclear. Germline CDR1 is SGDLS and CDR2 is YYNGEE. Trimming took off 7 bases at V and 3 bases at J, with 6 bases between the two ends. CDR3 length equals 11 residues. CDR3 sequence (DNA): TGTGCCAGCGGCGGTACAGATACGCAGTATTTT. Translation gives CASGGTDTQYF.

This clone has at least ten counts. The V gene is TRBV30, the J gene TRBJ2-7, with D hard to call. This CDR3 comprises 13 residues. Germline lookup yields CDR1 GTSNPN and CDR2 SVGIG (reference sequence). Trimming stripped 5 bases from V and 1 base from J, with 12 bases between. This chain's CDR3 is CAWFQVSSYEQYF. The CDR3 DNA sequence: TGTGCCTGGTTTCAAGTGTCATCCTACGAGCAGTACTTC.

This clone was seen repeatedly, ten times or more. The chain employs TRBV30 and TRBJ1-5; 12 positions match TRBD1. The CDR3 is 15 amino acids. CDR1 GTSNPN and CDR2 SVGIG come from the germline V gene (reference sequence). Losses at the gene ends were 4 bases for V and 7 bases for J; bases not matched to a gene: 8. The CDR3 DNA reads TGTGCCTGGAATGCCGGGACAGGGGGCGACCAGCCCCAGCATTTT. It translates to CAWNAGTGGDQPQHF.

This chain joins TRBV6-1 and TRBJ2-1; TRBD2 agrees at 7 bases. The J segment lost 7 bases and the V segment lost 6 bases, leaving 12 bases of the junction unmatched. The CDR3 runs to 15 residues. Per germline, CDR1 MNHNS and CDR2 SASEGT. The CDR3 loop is CASRETSRGINEQFF. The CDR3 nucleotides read TGTGCCAGCAGAGAGACTAGCCGGGGTATTAATGAGCAGTTCTTC.

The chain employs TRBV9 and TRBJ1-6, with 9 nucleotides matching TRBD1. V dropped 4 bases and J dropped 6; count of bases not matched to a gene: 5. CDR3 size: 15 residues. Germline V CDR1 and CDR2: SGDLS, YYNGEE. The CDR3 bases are TGTGCCAGCAGCACCGGGACAGGGCCTAATTCACCCCTCCACTTT. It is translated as CASSTGTGPNSPLHF.

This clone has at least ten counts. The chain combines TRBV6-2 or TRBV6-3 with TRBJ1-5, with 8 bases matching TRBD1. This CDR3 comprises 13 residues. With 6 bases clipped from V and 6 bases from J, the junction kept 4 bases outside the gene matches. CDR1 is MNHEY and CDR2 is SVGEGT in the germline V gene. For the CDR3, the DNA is TGTGCCAGCAGAGACAGGGGAGGTCAGCCCCAGCATTTT. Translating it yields CASRDRGGQPQHF.

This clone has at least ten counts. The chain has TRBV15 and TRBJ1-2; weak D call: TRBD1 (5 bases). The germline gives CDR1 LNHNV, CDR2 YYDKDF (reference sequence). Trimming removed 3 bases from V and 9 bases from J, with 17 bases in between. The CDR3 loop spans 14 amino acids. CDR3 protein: CATSRELQGNSYTF. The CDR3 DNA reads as TGTGCCACCAGCAGGGAACTTCAGGGAAATAGCTACACCTTC.